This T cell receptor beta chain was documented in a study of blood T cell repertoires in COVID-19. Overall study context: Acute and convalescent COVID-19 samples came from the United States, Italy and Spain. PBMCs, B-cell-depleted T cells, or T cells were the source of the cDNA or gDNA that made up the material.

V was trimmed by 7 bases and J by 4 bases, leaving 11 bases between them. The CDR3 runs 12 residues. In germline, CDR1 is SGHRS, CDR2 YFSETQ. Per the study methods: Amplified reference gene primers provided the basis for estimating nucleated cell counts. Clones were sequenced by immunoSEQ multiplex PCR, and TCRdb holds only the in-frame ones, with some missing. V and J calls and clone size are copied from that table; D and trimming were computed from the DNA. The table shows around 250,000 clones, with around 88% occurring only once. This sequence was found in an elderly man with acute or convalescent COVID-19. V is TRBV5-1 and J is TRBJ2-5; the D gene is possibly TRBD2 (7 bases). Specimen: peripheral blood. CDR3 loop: CASARGGETQYF. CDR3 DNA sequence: TGCGCCAGCGCGAGGGGGGGAGAGACCCAGTACTTC. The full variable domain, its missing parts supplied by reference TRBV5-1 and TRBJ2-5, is KAGVTQTPRYLIKTRGQQVTLSCSPISGHRSVSWYQQTPGQGLQFLFEYFSETQRNKGNFPGRFSGRQFSNSRSEMNVSTLELGDSALYLCASARGGETQYFGPGTRLLVL.